This T cell receptor (beta chain) was captured in a study of molecular identifiers for immune sequencing clone quantification. The V gene end was trimmed by 0 bases and the J gene end by 6 bases; junction bases not matched to a gene: 13. CDR1 SEHNR and CDR2 FQNEAQ come from the germline V gene (reference sequence). CDR3 length: 17 amino acids. This clonotype was counted many times. From the PCR reads, TCRdb called clonotypes with MiXCR, one entry per CDR3 protein. Here the sample spans 90,000 or so distinct CDR3 sequences, around a fifth being singletons. The V call is TRBV7-9, the J call TRBJ2-7; 8 bases line up with TRBD2. The TCR sequence derives from a human donor in good health. Some libraries in this study had Jurkat cell RNA spiked in. The material sequenced was naive CD8+ T cells from blood, with Jurkat cell RNA spiked in. Sample subset: FACS-sorted CD8+CD4-CCR7+CD45RA+ naive T cells. CDR3 sequence (DNA): TGTGCCAGCAGCTTAGCACCTCAGGGGAGCGGGAGTGCCGAGCAGTACTTC. This encodes CASSLAPQGSGSAEQYF.